The entry below gives a single TCR beta chain sequence along with its context. This entry belongs to a study of technical replicates of blood from several donors. V was clipped by 1 base and J by 4 bases, with 11 bases between them. CDR3 length: 15 amino acids. Germline V gives CDR1 KGHSH, CDR2 LQKENI. The table came from immunoSEQ multiplex PCR; TCRdb's copy has only in-frame clones and leaves some out. The sample holds over 50,000 clones, approximately 83% seen once. The chain employs TRBV18 and TRBJ1-5; D perhaps matches TRBD1 (6 bases). Material: PBMCs. The source is a human donor in good health. Some clones in this sample may be carry-over from other donors' samples. CDR3: CASSPLGQFNQPQHF. The CDR3 region has the DNA TGTGCCAGCTCACCACTAGGACAGTTTAATCAGCCCCAGCATTTT.